The T cell receptor (beta chain) described here comes from a study of shared clonotypes between healthy human individuals. Overall study context: There were three CD4 naive, three CD4 memory, two CD8 naive and one CD8 memory plates per donor.

Sequencing was performed with immunoSEQ multiplex PCR; in TCRdb, only in-frame clones are kept and a portion is missing. The data show fewer than 2.5 million clones, with more than 85% seen just once and 0.36% held by the top ten. The investigators split CD4+ cells into a CD45RA+ naive subset and a CD45RA-negative memory subset. The V and J ends lost 4 bases and 2 bases respectively, with 15 bases between them. The CDR3 length is 16 residues. Germline V gives CDR1 MGHRA, CDR2 YSYEKL. Source material: naive CD4+ T cells from PBMCs. The subset: CD45RA+ positively selected. The source is a man younger than 35 in good health. Some clones in this sample may be carry-over from other donors' samples. The J gene is TRBJ2-1, the V gene TRBV4-1; maybe TRBD1 (5 bases). Written as DNA, the CDR3 is TGCGCCAGCAGCCGAACGCAGGGTACTCCCTACAATGAGCAGTTCTTC. Protein: CASSRTQGTPYNEQFF.